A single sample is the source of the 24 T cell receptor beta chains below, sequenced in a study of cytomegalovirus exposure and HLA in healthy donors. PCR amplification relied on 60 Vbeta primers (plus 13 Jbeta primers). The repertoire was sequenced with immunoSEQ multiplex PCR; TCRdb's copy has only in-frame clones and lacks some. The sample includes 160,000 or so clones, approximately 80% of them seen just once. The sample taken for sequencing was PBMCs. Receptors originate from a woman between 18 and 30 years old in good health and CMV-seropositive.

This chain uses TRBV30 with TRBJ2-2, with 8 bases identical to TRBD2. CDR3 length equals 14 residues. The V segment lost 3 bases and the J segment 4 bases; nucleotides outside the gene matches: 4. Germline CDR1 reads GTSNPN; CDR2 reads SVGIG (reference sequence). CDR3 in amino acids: CAWRRLAITGELFF. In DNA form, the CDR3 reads TGTGCCTGGAGGCGACTAGCGATCACCGGGGAGCTGTTTTTT. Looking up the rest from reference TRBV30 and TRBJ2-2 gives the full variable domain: SQTIHQWPATLVQPVGSPLSLECTVEGTSNPNLYWYRQAAGRGLQLLFYSVGIGQISSEVPQNLSASRPQDRQFILSSKKLLLSDSGFYLCAWRRLAITGELFFGEGSRLTVL.

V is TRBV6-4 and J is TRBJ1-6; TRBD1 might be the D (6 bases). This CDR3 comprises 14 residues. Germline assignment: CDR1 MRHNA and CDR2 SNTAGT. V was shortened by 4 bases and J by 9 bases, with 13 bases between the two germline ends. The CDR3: CASSAETGISPLHF. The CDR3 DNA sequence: TGTGCCAGCAGTGCCGAAACAGGGATTTCACCCCTCCACTTT.

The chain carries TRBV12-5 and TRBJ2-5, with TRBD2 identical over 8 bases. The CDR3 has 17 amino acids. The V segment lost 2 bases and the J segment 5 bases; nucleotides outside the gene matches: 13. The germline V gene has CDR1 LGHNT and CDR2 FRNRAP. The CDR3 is CASGLPRGGGGMETQYF. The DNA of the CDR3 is TGTGCTAGTGGTTTGCCTCGGGGAGGCGGGGGGATGGAGACCCAGTACTTC.

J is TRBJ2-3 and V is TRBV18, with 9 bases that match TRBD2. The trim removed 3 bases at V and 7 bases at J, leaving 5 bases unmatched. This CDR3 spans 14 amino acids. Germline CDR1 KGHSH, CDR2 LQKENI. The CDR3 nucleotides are TGTGCCAGCTCACCGACGACTAGCGGCCATACGCAGTATTTT. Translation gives CASSPTTSGHTQYF.

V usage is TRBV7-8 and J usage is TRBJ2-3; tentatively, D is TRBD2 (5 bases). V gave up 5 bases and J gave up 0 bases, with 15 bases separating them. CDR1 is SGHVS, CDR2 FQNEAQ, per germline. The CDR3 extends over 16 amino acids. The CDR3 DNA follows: TGTGCCAGCAGCCCTACTAGGGAGCTAAGCACAGATACGCAGTATTTT. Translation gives CASSPTRELSTDTQYF.

The CDR3 is CASSPVGGNYGYTF. The DNA for the CDR3 is TGCGCCAGCAGCCCGGTGGGGGGTAACTATGGCTACACCTTC. This rearrangement joins TRBV4-1 to TRBJ1-2; possible D gene TRBD1, 5 bases. The CDR3 has 14 residues. CDR1 and CDR2 from the germline V gene are MGHRA and YSYEKL. Trimming cost V 4 bases and J 1 base, with 10 bases left between them.

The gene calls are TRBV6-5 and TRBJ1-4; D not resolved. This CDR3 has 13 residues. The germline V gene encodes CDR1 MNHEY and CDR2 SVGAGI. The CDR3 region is CAVKAVGNEKLFF. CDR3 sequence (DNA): TGTGCGGTAAAGGCGGTGGGTAATGAAAAACTGTTTTTT.

The CDR3 DNA reads as TGCGCCAGCAGCTTGGTGGGACAGGGAACGAACACCGGGGAGCTGTTTTTT. Its translation: CASSLVGQGTNTGELFF. The V gene is TRBV5-1, the J gene TRBJ2-2; 9 bases are shared with TRBD1. The CDR3 runs 17 residues. CDR1 is SGHRS and CDR2 is YFSETQ in the germline V gene. Germline trimming cut 0 bases from V and 0 bases from J; bases unmatched to any gene: 3. The variable domain in full, with the rest retrieved from reference TRBV5-1 and TRBJ2-2, is KAGVTQTPRYLIKTRGQQVTLSCSPISGHRSVSWYQQTPGQGLQFLFEYFSETQRNKGNFPGRFSGRQFSNSRSEMNVSTLELGDSALYLCASSLVGQGTNTGELFFGEGSRLTVL.

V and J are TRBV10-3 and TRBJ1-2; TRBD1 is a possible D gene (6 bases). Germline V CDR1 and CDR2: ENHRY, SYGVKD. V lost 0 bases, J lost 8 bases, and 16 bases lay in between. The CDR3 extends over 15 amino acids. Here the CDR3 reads CAISESNPRGYGYTF. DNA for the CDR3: TGTGCCATCAGTGAGTCAAACCCCAGGGGATACGGCTACACCTTC.

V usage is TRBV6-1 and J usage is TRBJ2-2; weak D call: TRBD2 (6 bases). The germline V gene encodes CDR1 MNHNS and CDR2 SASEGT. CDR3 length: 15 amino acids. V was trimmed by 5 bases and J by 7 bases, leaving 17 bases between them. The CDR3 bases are TGTGCCAGCAGTCTGCAATTGCCGACTAGCGGGGAGCTGTTTTTT. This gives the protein CASSLQLPTSGELFF.

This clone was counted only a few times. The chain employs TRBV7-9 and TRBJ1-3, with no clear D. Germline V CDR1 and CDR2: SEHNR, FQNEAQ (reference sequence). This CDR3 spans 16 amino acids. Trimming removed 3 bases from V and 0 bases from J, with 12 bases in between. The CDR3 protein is CASSLGGPFSGNTIYF. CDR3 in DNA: TGTGCCAGCAGCTTGGGAGGGCCCTTCTCTGGAAACACCATATATTTT.

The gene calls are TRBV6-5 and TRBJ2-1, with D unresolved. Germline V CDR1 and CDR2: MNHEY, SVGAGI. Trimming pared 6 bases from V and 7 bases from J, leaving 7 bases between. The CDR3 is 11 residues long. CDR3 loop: CASRTTNEQFF. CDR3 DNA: TGTGCCAGCAGAACTACGAATGAGCAGTTCTTC.

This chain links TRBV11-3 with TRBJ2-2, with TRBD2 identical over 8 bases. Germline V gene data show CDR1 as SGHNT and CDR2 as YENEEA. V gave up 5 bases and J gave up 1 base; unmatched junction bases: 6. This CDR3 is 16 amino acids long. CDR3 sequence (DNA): TGTGCCAGCAGCCCCGACGGGGGGGGGAACACCGGGGAGCTGTTTTTT. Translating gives CASSPDGGGNTGELFF.

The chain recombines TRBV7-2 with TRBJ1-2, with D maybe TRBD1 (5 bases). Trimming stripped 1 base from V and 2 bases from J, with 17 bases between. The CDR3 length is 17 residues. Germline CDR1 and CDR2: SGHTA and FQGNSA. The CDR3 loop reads CASSLVGGGKPNYGYTF. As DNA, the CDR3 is TGTGCCAGCAGCTTAGTGGGGGGGGGAAAGCCAAACTATGGCTACACCTTC.

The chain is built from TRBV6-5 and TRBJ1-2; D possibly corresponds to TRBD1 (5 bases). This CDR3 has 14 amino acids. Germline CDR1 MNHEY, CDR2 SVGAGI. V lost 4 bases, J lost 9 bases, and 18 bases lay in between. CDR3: CASSWRREGESYTF. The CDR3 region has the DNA TGTGCCAGCAGTTGGCGCAGGGAAGGGGAAAGCTACACCTTC.

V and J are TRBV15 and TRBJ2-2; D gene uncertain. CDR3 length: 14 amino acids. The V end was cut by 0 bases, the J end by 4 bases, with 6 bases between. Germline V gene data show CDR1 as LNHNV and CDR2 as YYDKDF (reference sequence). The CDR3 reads CATSRDLSTGELFF. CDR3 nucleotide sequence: TGTGCCACCAGCAGAGATCTGTCCACCGGGGAGCTGTTTTTT.

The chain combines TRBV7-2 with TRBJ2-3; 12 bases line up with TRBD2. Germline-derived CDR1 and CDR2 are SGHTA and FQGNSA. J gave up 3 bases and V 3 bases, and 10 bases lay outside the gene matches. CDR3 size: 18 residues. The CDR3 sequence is CASSLGPSGGAETDTQYF. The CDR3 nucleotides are TGTGCCAGCAGCTTGGGACCTAGCGGGGGGGCCGAGACAGATACGCAGTATTTT.

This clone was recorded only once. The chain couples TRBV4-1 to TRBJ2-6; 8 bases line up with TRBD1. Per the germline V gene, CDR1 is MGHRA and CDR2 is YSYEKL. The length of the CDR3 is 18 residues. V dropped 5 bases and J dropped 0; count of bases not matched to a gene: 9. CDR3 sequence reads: CASSYTGGISSGANVLTF. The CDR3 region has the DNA TGCGCCAGCAGCTATACAGGGGGGATAAGCTCTGGGGCCAACGTCCTGACTTTC.

The CDR3 sequence: CASSRLTQGDTGELFF. The CDR3 DNA sequence: TGCGCCAGCAGCCGCCTTACACAGGGGGACACCGGGGAGCTGTTTTTT. The V call is TRBV4-1, the J call TRBJ2-2, with 8 bases fitting TRBD1. Trimming cost V 4 bases and J 3 bases; bases outside gene matches: 7. Germline V gene data show CDR1 as MGHRA and CDR2 as YSYEKL. This CDR3 has 16 residues.

CDR3 loop: CATRTGAANTGELFF. The CDR3 nucleotides read TGTGCCACTAGAACAGGGGCAGCGAACACCGGGGAGCTGTTTTTT. The chain joins TRBV19 to TRBJ2-2, with TRBD1 matching over 7 bases. CDR3 length equals 15 residues. V shed 10 bases, J shed 0 bases, and the junction held 8 bases outside the gene matches. Germline CDR1 and CDR2: LNHDA and SQIVND (reference sequence).

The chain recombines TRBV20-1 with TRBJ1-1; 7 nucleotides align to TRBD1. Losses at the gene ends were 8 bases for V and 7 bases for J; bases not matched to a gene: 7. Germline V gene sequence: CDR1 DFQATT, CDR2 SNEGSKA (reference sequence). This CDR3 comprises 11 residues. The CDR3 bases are TGCAGTATGTACAGGGGTTATGAAGCTTTCTTT. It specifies CSMYRGYEAFF.

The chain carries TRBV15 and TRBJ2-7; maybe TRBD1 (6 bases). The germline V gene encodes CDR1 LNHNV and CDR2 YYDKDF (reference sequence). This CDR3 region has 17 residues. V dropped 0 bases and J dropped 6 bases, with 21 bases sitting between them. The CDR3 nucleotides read TGTGCCACCAGCAGAGAGTTTTTGGGGGCTAGCAAAGGCGAGCAGTACTTC. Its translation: CATSREFLGASKGEQYF.

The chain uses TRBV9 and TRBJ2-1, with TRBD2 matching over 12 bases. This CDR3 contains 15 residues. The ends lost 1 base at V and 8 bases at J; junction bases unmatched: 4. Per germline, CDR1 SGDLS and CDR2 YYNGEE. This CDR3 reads CASSVRTSGVHEQFF. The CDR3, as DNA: TGTGCCAGCAGCGTACGGACTAGCGGGGTCCATGAGCAGTTCTTC.

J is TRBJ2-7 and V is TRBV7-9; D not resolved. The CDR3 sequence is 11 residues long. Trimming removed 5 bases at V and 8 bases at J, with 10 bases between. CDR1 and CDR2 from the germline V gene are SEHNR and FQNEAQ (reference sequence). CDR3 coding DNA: TGTGCCAGCAGCCCACAAGATAAGCAGTACTTC. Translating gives CASSPQDKQYF.